This T cell receptor (beta chain) comes out of a study of technical replicates of blood from a handful of donors (dated by TCRdb to 2016 to 2017). V drops 5 bases and J drops 9 bases, leaving 8 bases in between. CDR1 and CDR2, per the germline V gene (reference sequence), are LNHDA and SQIVND. CDR3 length: 11 amino acids, cysteine to phenylalanine. The CDR3 DNA has 33 bases and is translated from base 1. The library was produced with the immunoSEQ multiplex PCR assay. Held by TCRdb, this immuneACCESS table contains in-frame sequences only and omits some clones. Under half of the omission traces to an unresolved V gene where checked; the cause of the rest is unknown. For this sample there are 75,000 to 100,000 clones; approximately 95% appear just once. Of the sample, more than 0.2% is held by the ten largest clones. To note about this clone: The clone's antigen remains unknown. No base quality values were provided; no much bigger clone lies one nucleotide off.

In this chain, TRBV19 is recombined with TRBJ2-1; perhaps TRBD2 is the D gene, with 5 bases matching. The clonotype comes from a human donor in good health. The sample consisted of T cells isolated from PBMCs. The CDR3 has the sequence CASSRGTEQFF. In nucleotide form, the sequence is TGTGCCAGTAGTCGGGGAACTGAGCAGTTCTTC.